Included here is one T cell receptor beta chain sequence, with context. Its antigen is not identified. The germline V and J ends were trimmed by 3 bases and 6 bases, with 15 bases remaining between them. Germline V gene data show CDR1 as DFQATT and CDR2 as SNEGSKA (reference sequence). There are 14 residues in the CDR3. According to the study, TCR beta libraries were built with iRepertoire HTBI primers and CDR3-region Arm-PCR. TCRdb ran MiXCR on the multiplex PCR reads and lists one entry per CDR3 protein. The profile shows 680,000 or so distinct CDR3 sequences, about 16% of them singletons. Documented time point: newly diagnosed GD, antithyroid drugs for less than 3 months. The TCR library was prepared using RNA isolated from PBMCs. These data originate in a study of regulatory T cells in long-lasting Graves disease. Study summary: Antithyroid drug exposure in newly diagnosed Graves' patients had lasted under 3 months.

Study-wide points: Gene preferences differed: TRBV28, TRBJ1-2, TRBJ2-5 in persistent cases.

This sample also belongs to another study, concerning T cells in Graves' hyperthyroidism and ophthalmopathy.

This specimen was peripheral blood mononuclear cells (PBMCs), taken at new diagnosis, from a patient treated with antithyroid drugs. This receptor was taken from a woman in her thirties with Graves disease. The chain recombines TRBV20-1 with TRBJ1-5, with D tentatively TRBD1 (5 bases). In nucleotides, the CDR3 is TGCAGTGCTAGGTCAAGGGGCGCAGTTCAGCCCCAGCATTTT. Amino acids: CSARSRGAVQPQHF.